The T cell receptor beta chain described here comes from a study of T cells in Graves' hyperthyroidism and ophthalmopathy. Fresh 10 ml peripheral blood yielded PBMCs. V lost 0 bases to trimming and J lost 0 bases, with 8 bases between them. This CDR3 spans 15 amino acids. This clonotype was recorded at least ten times. Regions amplified from RNA transcripts were the TCR beta CDR3 regions. The HTBI primer set was used in a first-round RT-PCR of the TCR CDR3. TCRdb ran MiXCR on the multiplex PCR reads and lists one entry per CDR3 protein. The sample records hundreds of thousands of distinct CDR3 sequences, approximately 14% being singletons.

Input material: blood. This receptor was obtained from a man aged 18 to 30 with Graves' ophthalmopathy. The genes are TRBV12-3 or TRBV12-4 and TRBJ1-1; unclear D gene. The CDR3 DNA sequence: TGTGCCAGCAGTTTAGCGGGGAGGCTGAACACTGAAGCTTTCTTT. Translating it yields CASSLAGRLNTEAFF.